The rows below give T cell receptor beta chains drawn from one sample of a study of PD-1 blockade in mismatch repair-deficient tumors. Sequencing used immunoSEQ multiplex PCR; TCRdb keeps in-frame clones, though not all of them. The data hold approximately 60,000 clones, with more than 70% observed a single time. The sequenced sample was peripheral blood, obtained 52 weeks after starting pembrolizumab. These receptors came from an adult with mismatch repair-deficient cancer. Each CDR3 is given with its conserved first and last residue. A D gene is named only where the DNA matches it firmly. Where a row states a size, it is once, few, many or the class of an expanded clone; other rows omit it.

clone size: once; J gene: TRBJ2-1; V gene: TRBV7-9; D gene: NA; CDR3 protein: CASSLGGGRGEQFF; CDR3 DNA: TGTGCCAGCAGCTTAGGCGGGGGCCGGGGTGAGCAGTTCTTC
clone size: NA; J gene: TRBJ2-3; V gene: TRBV5-4; D gene: NA; CDR3 protein: CASSFLESTDTQYF; CDR3 DNA: TGTGCCAGCAGCTTTTTGGAGAGCACAGATACGCAGTATTTT
clone size: NA; J gene: TRBJ2-7; V gene: TRBV6-1; D gene: NA; CDR3 protein: CATFMGAAYEQYF; CDR3 DNA: TGTGCCACCTTTATGGGAGCGGCCTACGAGCAGTACTTC
clone size: NA; J gene: TRBJ1-4; V gene: TRBV30; D gene: TRBD1; CDR3 protein: CAQTGVNEKLFF; CDR3 DNA: TGTGCCCAAACAGGGGTTAATGAAAAACTGTTTTTT
clone size: NA; J gene: TRBJ1-2; V gene: TRBV30; D gene: NA; CDR3 protein: CAWSVGDGTSNYGYTF; CDR3 DNA: TGTGCCTGGAGTGTGGGGGATGGGACATCTAACTATGGCTACACCTTC
clone size: NA; J gene: TRBJ2-1; V gene: TRBV29-1; D gene: NA; CDR3 protein: CSVEDGINEQFF; CDR3 DNA: TGCAGCGTTGAAGACGGCATCAATGAGCAGTTCTTC
clone size: NA; J gene: TRBJ2-5; V gene: TRBV27; D gene: NA; CDR3 protein: CATSVGGGWETQYF; CDR3 DNA: TGTGCCACCTCCGTGGGGGGCGGTTGGGAGACCCAGTACTTC
clone size: once; J gene: TRBJ2-3; V gene: TRBV5-1; D gene: TRBD1; CDR3 protein: CASSFGNDRGAQYF; CDR3 DNA: TGCGCCAGCAGCTTTGGGAACGACAGGGGGGCGCAGTATTTT
clone size: NA; J gene: TRBJ2-7; V gene: TRBV10-3; D gene: NA; CDR3 protein: CAISVQGHNYEQYF; CDR3 DNA: TGTGCCATCAGTGTTCAGGGACACAACTACGAGCAGTACTTC
clone size: NA; J gene: TRBJ2-2; V gene: TRBV4-1; D gene: NA; CDR3 protein: CASSQGNQLGGELFF; CDR3 DNA: TGCGCCAGCAGCCAAGGAAACCAGTTAGGCGGGGAGCTGTTTTTT
clone size: NA; J gene: TRBJ2-5; V gene: TRBV6-1; D gene: NA; CDR3 protein: CASVTYWGPQETQYF; CDR3 DNA: TGTGCCAGCGTGACCTATTGGGGGCCCCAAGAGACCCAGTACTTC
clone size: NA; J gene: TRBJ2-2; V gene: TRBV11-3; D gene: TRBD2; CDR3 protein: CASSLGTREGSTGELFF; CDR3 DNA: TGTGCCAGCAGCTTAGGTACGCGGGAGGGCAGCACCGGGGAGCTGTTTTTT
clone size: NA; J gene: TRBJ2-5; V gene: TRBV5-1; D gene: TRBD2; CDR3 protein: CASRPASGSPETQYF; CDR3 DNA: TGCGCCAGCAGGCCCGCTAGCGGGAGTCCAGAGACCCAGTACTTC
clone size: NA; J gene: TRBJ2-1; V gene: TRBV27; D gene: NA; CDR3 protein: CASSFGGIKQFF; CDR3 DNA: TGTGCCAGCAGTTTTGGCGGGATTAAGCAGTTCTTC
clone size: NA; J gene: TRBJ2-1; V gene: TRBV5-8; D gene: NA; CDR3 protein: CASSLLHKRNEQFF; CDR3 DNA: TGTGCCAGCAGCTTGTTACATAAACGAAATGAGCAGTTCTTC
clone size: NA; J gene: TRBJ2-7; V gene: TRBV6-1; D gene: NA; CDR3 protein: CASSDSYEQYF; CDR3 DNA: TGTGCCAGCAGTGACAGTTACGAGCAGTACTTC
clone size: few; J gene: TRBJ2-1; V gene: TRBV2; D gene: NA; CDR3 protein: CASRSGQGHNEQFF; CDR3 DNA: TGTGCCAGCAGGTCGGGGCAAGGGCACAATGAGCAGTTCTTC
clone size: NA; J gene: TRBJ2-2; V gene: TRBV12-5; D gene: TRBD1; CDR3 protein: CASGLVRKGQGAGELFF; CDR3 DNA: TGTGCTAGTGGTTTGGTACGGAAGGGACAGGGTGCCGGGGAGCTGTTTTTT
clone size: few; J gene: TRBJ2-1; V gene: TRBV30; D gene: NA; CDR3 protein: CAWSLGVEYEQFF; CDR3 DNA: TGTGCCTGGAGTCTGGGGGTTGAGTATGAGCAGTTCTTC
clone size: NA; J gene: TRBJ1-2; V gene: TRBV5-4; D gene: TRBD1; CDR3 protein: CASIGGGAGGYTF; CDR3 DNA: TGTGCCAGCATCGGAGGGGGCGCGGGTGGCTACACCTTC